This T cell receptor (beta chain) stems from a study of early T cells in non-severe SARS-CoV-2 infection. As for the study in general: Bulk RNA taken from unsorted whole blood was sequenced, leaving chains unpaired.

This clonotype was recorded at least ten times. Trimming left V 5 bases short and J 4 bases short, with 13 bases between. The CDR3 runs to 14 residues. Germline lookup yields CDR1 SEHNR and CDR2 FQNEAQ (reference sequence). The library protocol tagged individual cDNA molecules with unique molecular identifiers. One entry per CDR3 protein results from TCRdb running MiXCR on the 5' RACE reads. The repertoire holds more than 40,000 distinct CDR3 sequences, with around 3.6% as singletons. The TCR was taken from an adult who was a healthcare worker with PCR-confirmed SARS-CoV-2 infection or an uninfected control (not recorded which). The V call is TRBV7-9, the J call TRBJ2-3, with TRBD2 as a possible D gene (5 bases). Sequenced input: whole blood. CDR3 loop: CASSAKTGADTQYF. In DNA, the CDR3 is TGTGCCAGCAGCGCAAAAACCGGGGCAGATACGCAGTATTTT.